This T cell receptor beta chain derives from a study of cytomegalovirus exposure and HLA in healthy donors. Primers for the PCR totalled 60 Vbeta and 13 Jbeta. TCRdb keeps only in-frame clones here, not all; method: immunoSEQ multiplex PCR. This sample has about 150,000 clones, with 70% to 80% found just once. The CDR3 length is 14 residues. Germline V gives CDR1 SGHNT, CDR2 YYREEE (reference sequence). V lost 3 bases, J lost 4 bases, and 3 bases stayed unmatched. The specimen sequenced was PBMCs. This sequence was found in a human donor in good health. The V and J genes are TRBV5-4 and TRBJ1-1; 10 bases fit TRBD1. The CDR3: CASSWDRGRTEAFF. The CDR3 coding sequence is TGTGCCAGCAGCTGGGACAGGGGTCGCACTGAAGCTTTCTTT. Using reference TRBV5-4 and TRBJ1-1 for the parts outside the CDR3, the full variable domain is ETGVTQSPTHLIKTRGQQVTLRCSSQSGHNTVSWYQQALGQGPQFIFQYYREEENGRGNFPPRFSGLQFPNYSSELNVNALELDDSALYLCASSWDRGRTEAFFGQGTRLTVV.